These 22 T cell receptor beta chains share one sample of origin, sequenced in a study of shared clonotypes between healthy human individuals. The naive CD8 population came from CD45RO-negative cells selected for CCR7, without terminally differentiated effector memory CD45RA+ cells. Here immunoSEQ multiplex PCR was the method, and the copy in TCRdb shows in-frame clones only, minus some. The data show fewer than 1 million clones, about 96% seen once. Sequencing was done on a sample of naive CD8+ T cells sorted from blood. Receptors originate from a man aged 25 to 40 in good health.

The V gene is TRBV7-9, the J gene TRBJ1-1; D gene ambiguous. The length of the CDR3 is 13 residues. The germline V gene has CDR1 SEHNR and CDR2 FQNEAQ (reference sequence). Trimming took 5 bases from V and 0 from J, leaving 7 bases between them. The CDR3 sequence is CASSAPMNTEAFF. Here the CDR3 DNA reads TGTGCCAGCAGCGCGCCCATGAACACTGAAGCTTTCTTT.

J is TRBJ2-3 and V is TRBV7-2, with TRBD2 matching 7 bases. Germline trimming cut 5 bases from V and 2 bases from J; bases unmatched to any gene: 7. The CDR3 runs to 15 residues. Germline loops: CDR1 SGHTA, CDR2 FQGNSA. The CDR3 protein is CASSPSGFNTDTQYF. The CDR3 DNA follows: TGTGCCAGCAGCCCTAGCGGTTTCAACACAGATACGCAGTATTTT.

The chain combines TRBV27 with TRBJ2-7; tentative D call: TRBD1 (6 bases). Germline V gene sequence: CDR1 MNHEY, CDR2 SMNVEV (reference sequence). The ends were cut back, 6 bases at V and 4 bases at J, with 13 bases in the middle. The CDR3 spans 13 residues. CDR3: CASSVDSVYEQYF. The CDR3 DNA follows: TGTGCCAGCAGCGTGGACAGCGTTTACGAGCAGTACTTC.

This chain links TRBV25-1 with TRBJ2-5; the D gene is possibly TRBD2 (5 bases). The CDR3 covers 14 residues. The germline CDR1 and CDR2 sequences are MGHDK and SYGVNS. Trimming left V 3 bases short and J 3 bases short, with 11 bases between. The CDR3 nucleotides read TGTGCCAGCAGTGACATGGACGGGAAAGAGACCCAGTACTTC. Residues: CASSDMDGKETQYF.

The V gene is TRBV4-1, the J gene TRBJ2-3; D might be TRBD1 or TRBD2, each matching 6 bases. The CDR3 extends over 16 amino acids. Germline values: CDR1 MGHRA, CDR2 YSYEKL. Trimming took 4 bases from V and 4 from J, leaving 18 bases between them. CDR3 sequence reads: CASSPGGGRGPDTQYF. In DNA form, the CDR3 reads TGCGCCAGCAGCCCCGGGGGCGGCCGGGGCCCAGATACGCAGTATTTT.

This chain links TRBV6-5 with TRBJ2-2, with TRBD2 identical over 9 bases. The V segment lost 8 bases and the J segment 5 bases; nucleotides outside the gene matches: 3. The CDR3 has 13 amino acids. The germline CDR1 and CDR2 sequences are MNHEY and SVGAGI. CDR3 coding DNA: TGTGCCAGCCTAGCGGGAACAACCGGGGAGCTGTTTTTT. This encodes CASLAGTTGELFF.

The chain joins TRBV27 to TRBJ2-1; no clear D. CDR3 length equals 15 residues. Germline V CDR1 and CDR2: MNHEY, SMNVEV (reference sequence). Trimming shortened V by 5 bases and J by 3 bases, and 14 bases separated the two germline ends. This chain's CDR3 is CASSKVEQHYNEQFF. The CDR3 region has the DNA TGTGCCAGCAGTAAGGTGGAACAGCACTACAATGAGCAGTTCTTC.

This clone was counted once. The CDR3 nucleotides are TGTGCCAGCAGTGCCTCAGGGGACAATCAGCCCCAGCATTTT. Its protein product is CASSASGDNQPQHF. The rearrangement links TRBV28 to TRBJ1-5, with D maybe TRBD1 (6 bases). CDR1 is MDHEN and CDR2 is SYDVKM in the germline V gene. CDR3 length: 14 residues. V was pared by 5 bases and J by 3 bases, with 11 bases between.

CDR3 DNA: TGTGCCAGCAGTTCGAGGGACAGGGGGCTTTATGGCTACACCTTC. Its translation is CASSSRDRGLYGYTF. The J gene is TRBJ1-2, the V gene TRBV7-9; 12 bases align to TRBD1. The CDR3 runs 15 residues. J gave up 5 bases and V 6 bases, and 7 bases lay outside the gene matches. Germline V gene lookup returns CDR1 SEHNR and CDR2 FQNEAQ (reference sequence).

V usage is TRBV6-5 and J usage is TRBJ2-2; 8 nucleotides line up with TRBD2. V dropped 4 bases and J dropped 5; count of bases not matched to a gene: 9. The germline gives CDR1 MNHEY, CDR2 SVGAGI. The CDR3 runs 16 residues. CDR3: CASSLVSGTYTGELFF. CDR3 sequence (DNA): TGTGCCAGCAGTTTAGTTAGCGGGACGTATACCGGGGAGCTGTTTTTT.

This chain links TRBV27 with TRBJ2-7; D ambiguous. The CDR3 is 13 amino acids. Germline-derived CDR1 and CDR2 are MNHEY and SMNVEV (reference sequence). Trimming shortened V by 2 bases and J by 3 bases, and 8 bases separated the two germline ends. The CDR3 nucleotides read TGTGCCAGCAGTTTACGGCAGAACTACGAGCAGTACTTC. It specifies CASSLRQNYEQYF.

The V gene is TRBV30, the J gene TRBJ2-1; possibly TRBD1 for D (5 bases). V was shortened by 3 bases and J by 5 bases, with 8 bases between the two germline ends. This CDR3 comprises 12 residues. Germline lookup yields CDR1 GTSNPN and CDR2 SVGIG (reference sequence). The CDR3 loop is CAWSDRNNEQFF. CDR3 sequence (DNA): TGTGCCTGGAGCGACAGAAACAATGAGCAGTTCTTC.

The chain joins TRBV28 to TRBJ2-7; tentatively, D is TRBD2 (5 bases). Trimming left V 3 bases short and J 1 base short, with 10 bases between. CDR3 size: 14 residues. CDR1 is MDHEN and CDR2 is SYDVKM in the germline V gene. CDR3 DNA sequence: TGTGCCAGCAGTTTTCTAGCCGGTTCCTACGAGCAGTACTTC. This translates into CASSFLAGSYEQYF.

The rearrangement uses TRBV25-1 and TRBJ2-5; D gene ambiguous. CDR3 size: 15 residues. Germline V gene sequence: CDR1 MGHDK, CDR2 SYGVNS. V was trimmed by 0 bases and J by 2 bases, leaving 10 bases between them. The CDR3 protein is CASSEYHSRQETQYF. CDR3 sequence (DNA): TGTGCCAGCAGTGAATACCACTCCAGACAAGAGACCCAGTACTTC. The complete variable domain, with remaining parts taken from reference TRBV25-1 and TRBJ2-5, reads EADIYQTPRYLVIGTGKKITLECSQTMGHDKMYWYQQDPGMELHLIHYSYGVNSTEKGDLSSESTVSRIRTEHFPLTLESARPSHTSQYLCASSEYHSRQETQYFGPGTRLLVL.

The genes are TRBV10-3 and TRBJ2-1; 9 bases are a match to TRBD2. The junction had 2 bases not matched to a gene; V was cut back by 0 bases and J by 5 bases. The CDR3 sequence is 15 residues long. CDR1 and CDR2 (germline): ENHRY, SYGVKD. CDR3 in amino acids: CAISESSGGHNEQFF. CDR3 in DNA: TGTGCCATCAGTGAGTCTAGCGGGGGTCACAATGAGCAGTTCTTC.

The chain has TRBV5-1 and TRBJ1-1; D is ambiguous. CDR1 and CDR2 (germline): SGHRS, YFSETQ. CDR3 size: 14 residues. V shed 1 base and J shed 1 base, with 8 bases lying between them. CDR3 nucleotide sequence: TGCGCCAGCAGCTTGTGGTCGGGGAACACTGAAGCTTTCTTT. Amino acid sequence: CASSLWSGNTEAFF.

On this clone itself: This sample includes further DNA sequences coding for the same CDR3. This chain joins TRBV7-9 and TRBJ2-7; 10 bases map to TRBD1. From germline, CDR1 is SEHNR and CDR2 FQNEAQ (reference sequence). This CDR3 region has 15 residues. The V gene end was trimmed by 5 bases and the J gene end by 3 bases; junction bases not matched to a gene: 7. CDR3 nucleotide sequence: TGTGCCAGCAGCCCGCCCGGGACAGGGGACTACGAGCAGTACTTC. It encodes CASSPPGTGDYEQYF.

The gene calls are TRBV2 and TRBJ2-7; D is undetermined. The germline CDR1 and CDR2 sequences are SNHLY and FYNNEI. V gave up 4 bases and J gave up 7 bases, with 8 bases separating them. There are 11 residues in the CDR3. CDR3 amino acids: CASSGAEEQYF. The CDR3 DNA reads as TGTGCCAGCAGTGGGGCAGAAGAGCAGTACTTC.

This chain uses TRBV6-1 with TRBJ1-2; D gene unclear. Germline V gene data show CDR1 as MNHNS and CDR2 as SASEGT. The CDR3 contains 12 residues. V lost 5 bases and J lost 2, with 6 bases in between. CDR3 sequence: CASSTRNYGYTF. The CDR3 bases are TGTGCCAGCAGTACCCGAAACTATGGCTACACCTTC.

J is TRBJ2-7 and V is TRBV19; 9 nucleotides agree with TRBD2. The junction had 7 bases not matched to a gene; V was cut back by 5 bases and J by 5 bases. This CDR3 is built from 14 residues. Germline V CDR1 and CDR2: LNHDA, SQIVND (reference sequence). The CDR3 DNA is TGTGCCAGTAGTTTTCGACTAGCGGTAGACGAGCAGTACTTC. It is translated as CASSFRLAVDEQYF.

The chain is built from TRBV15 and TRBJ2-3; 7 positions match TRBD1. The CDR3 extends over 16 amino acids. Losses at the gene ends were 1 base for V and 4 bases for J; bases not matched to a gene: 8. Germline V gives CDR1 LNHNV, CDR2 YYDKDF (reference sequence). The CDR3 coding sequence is TGTGCCACCAGCAGAGGTCGGAGAACAGGGGCAGATACGCAGTATTTT. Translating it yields CATSRGRRTGADTQYF.

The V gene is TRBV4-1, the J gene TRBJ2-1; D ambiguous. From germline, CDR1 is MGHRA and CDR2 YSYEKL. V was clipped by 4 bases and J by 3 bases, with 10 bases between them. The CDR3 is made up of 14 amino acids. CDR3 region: CASSLRLGYNEQFF. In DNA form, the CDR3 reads TGCGCCAGCAGCCTCCGATTGGGCTACAATGAGCAGTTCTTC.